One TCR beta chain is described in this entry. Its antigen is undetermined. The data were taken from a study of cytomegalovirus exposure and HLA in healthy donors. General observations from the study: In a later analysis, V- and J-gene trimming of beta chains associated with a DCLRE1C missense variant, replicated independently. Most of the TCR beta V segments (in an earlier analysis) were productive either about 87% or about 30% of the time.

Sampled while nominally healthy, donors likely had unrecorded immune exposures. Germline loops: CDR1 SQVTM, CDR2 ANQGSEA. Trimming removed 4 bases at V and 3 bases at J, with 9 bases between. The CDR3 sequence is 12 residues long. The PCR ran on 60 Vbeta and 13 Jbeta primers. The repertoire was sequenced with immunoSEQ multiplex PCR; TCRdb's copy has only in-frame clones and lacks some. The sample comprises about 94,000 clones, about 80% of which are singletons, and over 9% rests with the top ten. The chain links TRBV29-1 to TRBJ2-5; no clear D gene. Source material: PBMCs. The clonotype originates from a human donor in good health. CDR3 bases: TGCAGCGTTGGTCTAGTGGAAGAGACCCAGTACTTC. Amino acid sequence: CSVGLVEETQYF.